This T cell receptor (beta chain) appears in the sequencing data of a study of shared clonotypes between healthy human individuals. The study's findings and limits: Approximately 4.9% of naive CD4 clonotypes were shared across four donors. Relative to their counterparts shared across all four donors, non-shared clonotypes exhibited diminished generation probabilities.

With V trimmed by 0 bases and J by 1 base, 3 bases remained unmatched. Per germline, CDR1 SEHNR and CDR2 FQNEAQ (reference sequence). The CDR3 contains 17 residues. As regards this clone: Its antigen is not identified.

Positively selected for CCR7, the CD45RO-negative cells used as naive CD8 cells excluded terminally differentiated effector memory CD45RA+ cells. Free of recent acute infections or vaccinations, the donors were healthy HIV-negative adults. Genomic DNA belonging to each subset was distributed in equal measure over several immunoSEQ plates. Sequencing used immunoSEQ multiplex PCR; TCRdb keeps in-frame clones, though not all of them. The table has 1.5 million to 2.5 million clones, about 95% seen once. Sequencing was performed on naive CD8+ T cells sorted from blood. V and J are TRBV7-9 and TRBJ2-5, with TRBD2 identical over 12 bases. The sequence was obtained from a man between 18 and 29 years old in good health. In nucleotides, the CDR3 is TGTGCCAGCAGCTTAGCAACTAGCGGGGGGCCCCAAGAGACCCAGTACTTC. As protein: CASSLATSGGPQETQYF.